The 17 T cell receptor beta chains below were found in one sample sequenced in a study of cytomegalovirus exposure and HLA in healthy donors. With 60 Vbeta and 13 Jbeta primers, the PCR was carried out. Using immunoSEQ multiplex PCR, the repertoire was profiled, and TCRdb retains in-frame clones only, with some absent. The table records approximately 110,000 clones, under 85% of them present only once. Sample: PBMCs. These TCRs come from a middle-aged woman in good health and CMV-seropositive.

The chain uses TRBV29-1 and TRBJ1-1; D may be TRBD1 (6 bases). Trimming cost V 4 bases and J 1 base, with 13 bases left between them. This CDR3 has 14 amino acids. Germline V gene data show CDR1 as SQVTM and CDR2 as ANQGSEA. CDR3 sequence: CSVALATGNTEAFF. The CDR3, as DNA: TGCAGCGTTGCGTTAGCGACAGGGAACACTGAAGCTTTCTTT. The full variable domain, rest sourced from reference TRBV29-1 and TRBJ1-1, is SAVISQKPSRDICQRGTSLTIQCQVDSQVTMMFWYRQQPGQSLTLIATANQGSEATYESGFVIDKFPISRPNLTFSTLTVSNMSPEDSSIYLCSVALATGNTEAFFGQGTRLTVV.

V and J are TRBV19 and TRBJ2-1; D uncertain. The CDR3 sequence is 15 residues long. The V gene's germline CDR1 is LNHDA and CDR2 SQIVND (reference sequence). V was trimmed by 3 bases and J by 1 base, leaving 10 bases between them. This CDR3 reads CASSIAGGSYNEQFF. For the CDR3, the DNA is TGTGCCAGTAGTATTGCAGGTGGGTCCTACAATGAGCAGTTCTTC.

V usage is TRBV5-1 and J usage is TRBJ1-4; 7 bases fit TRBD1. With 0 bases clipped from V and 5 bases from J, the junction kept 7 bases outside the gene matches. The germline CDR1 and CDR2 sequences are SGHRS and YFSETQ. The CDR3 runs 16 residues. As DNA, the CDR3 is TGCGCCAGCAGCTTGGTACCGGGACAGAGGAATGAAAAACTGTTTTTT. It specifies CASSLVPGQRNEKLFF.

The genes are TRBV18 and TRBJ2-3; TRBD2 agrees at 14 bases. CDR1 and CDR2 from the germline V gene are KGHSH and LQKENI. CDR3 size: 17 residues. V shed 3 bases and J 5 bases; nucleotides not matched to a gene: 7. The DNA for the CDR3 is TGTGCCAGCTCACCCGGGACTAGCGGGAGTGTATTAGATACGCAGTATTTT. Translating gives CASSPGTSGSVLDTQYF.

The chain recombines TRBV19 with TRBJ2-5, with 7 bases lining up with TRBD2. This CDR3 has 15 residues. J gave up 4 bases and V 5 bases, and 10 bases lay outside the gene matches. CDR1 and CDR2 from the germline V gene are LNHDA and SQIVND (reference sequence). Here the CDR3 DNA reads TGTGCCAGTAGTCCAAGAGGGAGGGCCGCAGAGACCCAGTACTTC. Translation gives CASSPRGRAAETQYF.

This clone came up once. The CDR3 DNA reads as TGTGCCAGTAGTATCCTAGGACTAGCGGGAGCTGCGGACACCGGGGAGCTGTTTTTT. Its protein product is CASSILGLAGAADTGELFF. This rearrangement joins TRBV19 to TRBJ2-2; TRBD2 aligns across 13 bases. CDR1 and CDR2 (germline): LNHDA, SQIVND (reference sequence). The V gene end was trimmed by 3 bases and the J gene end by 3 bases; junction bases not matched to a gene: 10. The CDR3 runs 19 residues.

The V call is TRBV5-1, the J call TRBJ2-5; D possibly corresponds to TRBD2 (7 bases). This CDR3 has 16 residues. Looked up from germline, CDR1 is SGHRS and CDR2 is YFSETQ. The V and J ends lost 0 bases and 4 bases respectively, with 16 bases between them. In DNA form, the CDR3 reads TGCGCCAGCAGCTTGGTACCCCGCGGGGGCCCAGAGACCCAGTACTTC. Amino acid sequence: CASSLVPRGGPETQYF.

The chain has TRBV6-1 and TRBJ2-7; tentatively, D is TRBD2 (6 bases). In germline, CDR1 is MNHNS, CDR2 SASEGT. The CDR3 totals 15 residues. Trimming took 5 bases from V and 0 from J, leaving 14 bases between them. This CDR3 is CASSPPAGSSYEQYF. Written as DNA, the CDR3 is TGTGCCAGCAGTCCCCCTGCGGGGAGCTCCTACGAGCAGTACTTC.

The rearrangement uses TRBV2 and TRBJ1-2; TRBD1 might be the D (5 bases). The CDR3 length is 12 residues. Trimming removed 8 bases from V and 7 bases from J, with 14 bases in between. From germline, CDR1 is SNHLY and CDR2 FYNNEI. CDR3: CASEREGAGYTF. CDR3 coding DNA: TGTGCCAGCGAAAGGGAAGGGGCTGGCTACACCTTC.

This sequence joins TRBV5-1 and TRBJ1-1, with TRBD1 as a possible D gene (6 bases). Germline-derived CDR1 and CDR2 are SGHRS and YFSETQ. This CDR3 is built from 17 residues. Trimming pared 3 bases from V and 1 base from J, leaving 19 bases between. The DNA for the CDR3 is TGCGCCAGCAGCTCTGGCAGGACAGCTCGAGCGAACACTGAAGCTTTCTTT. Protein: CASSSGRTARANTEAFF.

V gene TRBV30 combines with J gene TRBJ2-7, with TRBD1 identical over 8 bases. Germline V gene lookup returns CDR1 GTSNPN and CDR2 SVGIG (reference sequence). J was trimmed by 3 bases and V by 1 base; bases with no gene match: 5. The CDR3 runs 14 residues. CDR3 DNA sequence: TGTGCCTGGAGTGAAGGACAGGGACTCTACGAGCAGTACTTC. It yields the protein CAWSEGQGLYEQYF.

The chain recombines TRBV28 with TRBJ2-2, with D perhaps matching TRBD1 (5 bases). Germline assignment: CDR1 MDHEN and CDR2 SYDVKM. There are 14 residues in the CDR3. Trimming cost V 6 bases and J 1 base, with 9 bases left between them. This chain's CDR3 is CASSPTGNTGELFF. As DNA, the CDR3 is TGTGCCAGCAGCCCAACAGGGAACACCGGGGAGCTGTTTTTT. Complete variable domain (other parts from reference TRBV28 and TRBJ2-2): DVKVTQSSRYLVKRTGEKVFLECVQDMDHENMFWYRQDPGLGLRLIYFSYDVKMKEKGDIPEGYSVSREKKERFSLILESASTNQTSMYLCASSPTGNTGELFFGEGSRLTVL.

This clone was seen more than once but under ten times. The genes are TRBV5-5 and TRBJ2-7; TRBD1 aligns across 8 bases. V lost 0 bases and J lost 2; bases outside the gene matches: 7. Germline lookup yields CDR1 SGHKS and CDR2 YYEKEE (reference sequence). The length of the CDR3 is 16 residues. CDR3 amino acids: CASSLGRDRRTYEQYF. The CDR3 DNA sequence: TGTGCCAGCAGCTTGGGTCGGGACAGGCGTACCTACGAGCAGTACTTC.

In this sample, this clone turned up once. The chain is built from TRBV28 and TRBJ2-2; possibly TRBD1 for D (6 bases). The length of the CDR3 is 15 residues. Germline CDR1 and CDR2: MDHEN and SYDVKM. Trimming stripped 6 bases from V and 4 bases from J, with 15 bases between. The CDR3 DNA reads as TGTGCCAGCAGCTACAGGGTATTGACCACCGGGGAGCTGTTTTTT. Translation gives CASSYRVLTTGELFF.

This rearrangement joins TRBV28 to TRBJ2-1; no reliable D call. The CDR3 length is 14 residues. V was trimmed by 5 bases and J by 7 bases, leaving 15 bases between them. CDR1 MDHEN and CDR2 SYDVKM come from the germline V gene. DNA of the CDR3: TGTGCCAGCAGTCCTACATGGGCCGCTAATGAGCAGTTCTTC. This codes for CASSPTWAANEQFF.

This clone came up a few times. The V gene is TRBV2, the J gene TRBJ2-7; TRBD2 agrees at 14 bases. The CDR3 is made up of 15 amino acids. The ends lost 9 bases at V and 3 bases at J; junction bases unmatched: 7. The germline gives CDR1 SNHLY, CDR2 FYNNEI. This chain's CDR3 is CASGLAGGVGYEQYF. CDR3 nucleotides: TGTGCCAGTGGACTAGCGGGAGGCGTAGGCTACGAGCAGTACTTC.

The J gene is TRBJ1-3, the V gene TRBV7-3; TRBD1 matches 7 bases. From germline, CDR1 is SGHTA and CDR2 FQGTGA. V gave up 6 bases and J gave up 3 bases; unmatched junction bases: 8. The CDR3 is made up of 15 amino acids. CDR3 in amino acids: CASSLHRTGGNTIYF. The CDR3 DNA reads TGTGCCAGCAGTTTACATCGGACAGGTGGAAACACCATATATTTT.